This TCR beta chain was sequenced in a study of blood T cell repertoires in COVID-19 (dated by TCRdb to the early 2020s). About the investigation overall: The collaborator samples originated in the United States, Italy and Spain and spanned the acute and convalescent phases of COVID-19. The samples were drawn from two sources: the first 160 participants of the ongoing ImmuneRACE study, and 1,000 to 1,500 subjects contributed by 6 global collaborators. The prospective study material was composed of cDNA or gDNA derived from T cells, B-cell-depleted T cells, or PBMCs. Deeply sampled blood TCRbeta repertoires from subjects exposed to, actively infected with, or recovered from COVID-19 were included in the dataset. The repertoires were released in a freely available public database intended as a resource for research on the immune response to SARS-CoV-2. The sample metadata nearly always contained a de-identified subject ID, COVID-19 status, age in years and sex. Where HLA class I and class II types were available, the types were taken from metadata supplied by the sample provider, not from assay-based typing.

According to the germline V gene, CDR1 reads SGHRS and CDR2 reads YFSETQ. V loses 7 bases of germline sequence and J loses 2 bases, and the interval between the two ends is 12 bases. Spanning cysteine to phenylalanine, the CDR3 consists of 13 amino acids. Just the 39-base CDR3 DNA is kept, in frame starting at base 1. The immunoSEQ Assay, a bias-controlled multiplex PCR, was used to amplify TCRbeta CDR3 regions from genomic DNA. As for how the authors treated the data: Nucleated cell counts per sample were estimated from amplification of reference gene primers within the assay. To quantify the absolute abundance of each unique TCRbeta CDR3 rearrangement, sequence reads were collapsed and filtered. For each sample, productive Simpson clonality was calculated as the square root of Simpson's diversity index across productive rearrangements. In its TCRdb copy, this immuneACCESS table keeps in-frame sequences only and misses some clones. Where compared with another copy, unresolved V genes explain less than half of these, and the others have no known cause. V, J and clone size reflect that table, while D and trimming were determined from the DNA. Counted in this sample were around 280,000 clones; about nine tenths of them appeared once. The ten largest clones capture less than 2% of the sample.

A word on this clone: This receptor's antigen is unknown. The record has no base qualities; no much larger clone is one base away.

Study-wide findings and limitations: The quantity of clinical and demographic metadata differed by source and by participant and was supplied without curation.

Participants in the prospective study were enrolled through a virtual design, were aged about 18 to 89 years, and lived in some 24 United States geographic areas. Cohort assignment in the prospective study relied on participant-reported clinical history from a screening survey and a study questionnaire. ImmuneRACE Cohort 3 recovered participants were defined by two consecutive negative NP/OP PCR tests, healthcare professional clearance, or symptom resolution. In the prospective study, whole blood, serum and a nasopharyngeal or oropharyngeal swab were collected from each participant by mobile phlebotomists. Participants in the prospective study had the option to provide additional blood draws and questionnaires over a roughly 2-month period. Prospective study blood samples were shipped either frozen or at room temperature before DNA extraction.

This TCR was recovered from a woman aged 40 to 50 who had recovered from COVID-19. The rearranged chain carries TRBV5-1 and TRBJ2-5; TRBD1 could be the D gene, as 6 bases match. Sequencing was done on a sample of PBMCs or T cells enriched from blood (not recorded which). The CDR3 reads CASARGLQETQYF. At the DNA level, the sequence is TGCGCCAGCGCCAGGGGCCTACAAGAGACCCAGTACTTC.